The subject of this entry is one TCR beta chain. Antigen: not known. The record originates from a study of hypomethylating agent response in myelodysplastic syndrome. About the research overall: Of patients, about 75% of the 11 got azacitidine and 3 of 11 decitabine. The mean patient age was about 78 +/- 6.2 years, and diploid cytogenetics predominated. The most frequent mutation was TET2, in 5 of 11 patients.

Study-level results: No significant post-treatment change in richness, rarefaction diversity or clonality, across all patients or response groups.

The germline V and J ends were trimmed by 4 bases and 2 bases, with 5 bases remaining between them. CDR1 and CDR2 (germline): GTSNPN, SVGIG (reference sequence). This CDR3 is built from 11 residues. Sequenced by immunoSEQ multiplex PCR; TCRdb stores in-frame clones only, minus some. The data contain about 10,000 clones, around 80% of them seen just once; the ten biggest clones take up about 4%. This specimen was bone marrow, taken before or after starting hypomethylating agent treatment for myelodysplastic syndrome (not recorded which). The rearrangement links TRBV30 to TRBJ1-2; D gene uncertain. This sequence originates from a human donor with myelodysplastic syndrome. The CDR3 nucleotides are TGTGCCTGGACAGCCAACTATGGCTACACCTTC. It encodes CAWTANYGYTF. Filled out from reference TRBV30 and TRBJ1-2, the complete variable domain reads SQTIHQWPATLVQPVGSPLSLECTVEGTSNPNLYWYRQAAGRGLQLLFYSVGIGQISSEVPQNLSASRPQDRQFILSSKKLLLSDSGFYLCAWTANYGYTFGSGTRLTVV.